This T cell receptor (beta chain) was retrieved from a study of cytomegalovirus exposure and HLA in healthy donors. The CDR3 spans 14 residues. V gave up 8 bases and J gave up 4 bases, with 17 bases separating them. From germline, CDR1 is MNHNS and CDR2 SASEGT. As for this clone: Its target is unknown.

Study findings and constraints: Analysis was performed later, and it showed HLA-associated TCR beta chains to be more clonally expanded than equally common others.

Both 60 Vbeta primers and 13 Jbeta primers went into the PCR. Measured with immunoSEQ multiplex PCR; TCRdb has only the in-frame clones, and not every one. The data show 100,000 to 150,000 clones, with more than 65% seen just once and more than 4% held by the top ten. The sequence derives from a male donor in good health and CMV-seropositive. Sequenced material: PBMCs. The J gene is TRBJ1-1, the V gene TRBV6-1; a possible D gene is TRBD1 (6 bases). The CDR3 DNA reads TGTGCCAGCGAGTTTACAGGGCTGGGCACTGAAGCTTTCTTT. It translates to CASEFTGLGTEAFF.